This T cell receptor (beta chain) was identified in a study of CXCR3-negative and CXCR3-positive naive CD8 T cells. Notes on the study in general: Similarly elevated diversity marked both naive subsets, with memory CD8+ cells showing far lower diversity.

The study made its TRB cDNA libraries by 5' RACE, adding UMI labels. TCRdb reprocessed the 5' RACE reads and reports one entry per CDR3 protein, with no DNA. This sample carries 70,000 to 100,000 distinct CDR3 sequences, with 1.1% going to the ten biggest clones. For this clonotype: Antigen unknown.

The CDR3 totals 16 residues. CDR1 SEHNR and CDR2 FQNEAQ come from the germline V gene (reference sequence). Naive CD8+ T cells were CD45RO-CCR7+CD27+CD95-. The sequence derives from a human donor in good health. Some clones in this sample may be carry-over from other donors' samples. This chain links TRBV7-9 with TRBJ2-5; the TCRdb call, TRBD2, lacks DNA for checking. Sequencing input: naive CXCR3- CD8+ T cells from blood. Subset of the sample: CD45RO-CCR7+CD27+CD95- naive CD8+ T cells lacking CXCR3 (TNR3-). The chain's CDR3 is CASSLSLAGEEETQYF.